This record looks at one T cell receptor beta chain sequence and its context. Antigen unknown. The germline CDR1 and CDR2 sequences are KGHSH and LQKENI. The V end was cut by 3 bases, the J end by 8 bases, with 20 bases between. The CDR3 loop spans 16 amino acids. The sample comes from a study of cytomegalovirus exposure and HLA in healthy donors. The assay was immunoSEQ multiplex PCR, and TCRdb's table has in-frame clones only and misses some. The sample holds some 88,000 clones, about 96% seen once. Study findings and constraints: Rare TCR sequences predominated, though certain public TCRs were found in many donors. Associated with cytomegalovirus, according to the listing, were 164 TCR beta chains.

Sample: PBMCs. V and J are TRBV18 and TRBJ2-1; TRBD2 is a possible D gene (6 bases). The receptor was derived from a man younger than 30 in good health and CMV-seronegative. CDR3 in DNA: TGTGCCAGCTCACCGCGGACGCTGAGGGAGGCCCATGAGCAGTTCTTC. It yields the protein CASSPRTLREAHEQFF.